This passage covers 7 T cell receptor beta chains from one sample sequenced in a study of blood T cells in healthy people across ages. It was with a sample-barcoded 5' primer and a J-beta primer mix that a second PCR of about 7 to 12 cycles was run. TCRdb ran MiXCR on the 5' RACE reads and lists one entry per CDR3 protein. The table includes over 600,000 distinct CDR3 sequences, around 50% detected once. The sample was blood. The receptors were gathered from a man aged 80 or over in good health.

The gene calls are TRBV20-1 and TRBJ2-1; D may be TRBD2 (6 bases). V was trimmed by 2 bases and J by 3 bases, leaving 11 bases between them. Germline lookup yields CDR1 DFQATT and CDR2 SNEGSKA (reference sequence). CDR3 length: 14 residues. The CDR3, as DNA: TGCAGTGCTAGATCTCTAGCGATCTACAATGAGCAGTTCTTC. The encoded protein is CSARSLAIYNEQFF.

The chain joins TRBV7-2 to TRBJ1-6; D gene uncertain. The germline gives CDR1 SGHTA, CDR2 FQGNSA. This CDR3 comprises 19 residues. Trimming took 5 bases from V and 7 from J, leaving 27 bases between them. CDR3 coding DNA: TGTGCCAGCAGCCCTTACACGGTGGTGGTGCGGGGTGGAAATTCACCCCTCCACTTT. Encoded protein: CASSPYTVVVRGGNSPLHF.

In its sample, this clonotype was seen a few times. J is TRBJ1-6 and V is TRBV20-1, with a tentative D call TRBD1 (5 bases). CDR3 length: 13 amino acids. Germline lookup yields CDR1 DFQATT and CDR2 SNEGSKA (reference sequence). V lost 1 base and J lost 15, with 16 bases in between. CDR3 nucleotides: TGCAGTGCTAGAGTAGACAGTGGGAGCGGCCTCCACTTT. Its translation: CSARVDSGSGLHF.

V gene TRBV2 combines with J gene TRBJ2-7; maybe TRBD1 (6 bases). This CDR3 is 15 amino acids long. Looked up from germline, CDR1 is SNHLY and CDR2 is FYNNEI. V dropped 5 bases and J dropped 3 bases, with 17 bases sitting between them. The CDR3 sequence: CASSIPGQTFYEQYF. CDR3 sequence (DNA): TGTGCCAGCAGTATACCGGGACAAACCTTCTACGAGCAGTACTTC.

J is TRBJ2-1 and V is TRBV11-2; 8 bases are a match to TRBD2. Per germline, CDR1 SGHAT and CDR2 FQNNGV. The CDR3 is made up of 16 amino acids. The V segment lost 0 bases and the J segment 5 bases; nucleotides outside the gene matches: 6. Here the CDR3 reads CASSLEASGYNNEQFF. The CDR3 DNA is TGTGCCAGCAGCTTAGAGGCTAGCGGGTATAACAATGAGCAGTTCTTC. The variable domain in full, with the rest retrieved from reference TRBV11-2 and TRBJ2-1, is EAGVAQSPRYKIIEKRQSVAFWCNPISGHATLYWYQQILGQGPKLLIQFQNNGVVDDSQLPKDRFSAERLKGVDSTLKIQPAKLEDSAVYLCASSLEASGYNNEQFFGPGTRLTVL.

This clonotype was observed a single time. The chain links TRBV5-1 to TRBJ2-3; a weak D match, TRBD1 (5 bases). V was cut by 4 bases and J by 3 bases, with 15 bases left in between. CDR3 length: 15 amino acids. CDR1 and CDR2 (germline): SGHRS, YFSETQ. CDR3 protein: CASSPFGRGTDTQYF. The CDR3 coding sequence is TGCGCCAGCAGCCCATTTGGTAGGGGAACAGATACGCAGTATTTT.

This sequence joins TRBV5-1 and TRBJ1-2, with D hard to call. CDR1 and CDR2 from the germline V gene are SGHRS and YFSETQ. Trimming shortened V by 4 bases and J by 6 bases, and 13 bases separated the two germline ends. This CDR3 has 13 amino acids. The CDR3: CASSPSVVHGYTF. CDR3 bases: TGCGCCAGCAGCCCGAGCGTAGTTCATGGCTACACCTTC.